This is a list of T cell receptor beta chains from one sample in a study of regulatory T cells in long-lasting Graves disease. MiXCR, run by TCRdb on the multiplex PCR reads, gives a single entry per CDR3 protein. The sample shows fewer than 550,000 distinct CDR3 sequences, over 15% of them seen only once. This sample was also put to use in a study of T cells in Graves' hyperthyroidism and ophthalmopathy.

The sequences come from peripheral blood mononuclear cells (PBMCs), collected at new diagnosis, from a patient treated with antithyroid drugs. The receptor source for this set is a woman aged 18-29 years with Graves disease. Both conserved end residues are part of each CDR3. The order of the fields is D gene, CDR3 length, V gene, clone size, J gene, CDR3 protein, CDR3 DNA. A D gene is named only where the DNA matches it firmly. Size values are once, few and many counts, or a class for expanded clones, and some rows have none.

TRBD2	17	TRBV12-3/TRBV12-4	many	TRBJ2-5	CASSRTSGPTYQETQYF	TGTGCCAGCAGTCGGACTAGCGGACCCACGTACCAAGAGACCCAGTACTTC
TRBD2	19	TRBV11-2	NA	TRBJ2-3	CASSLPGLAGGPGTDTQYF	TGTGCCAGCAGCCTTCCGGGACTAGCGGGAGGGCCGGGTACAGATACGCAGTATTTT
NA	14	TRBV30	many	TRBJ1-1	CAWSVRVMNTEAFF	TGTGCCTGGAGTGTAAGGGTAATGAACACTGAAGCTTTCTTT
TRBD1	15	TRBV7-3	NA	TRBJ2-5	CASSLKTGVWETQYF	TGTGCCAGCAGCTTAAAAACAGGGGTTTGGGAGACCCAGTACTTC
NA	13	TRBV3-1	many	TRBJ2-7	CASSQVQSYEQYF	TGTGCCAGCAGCCAAGTTCAGTCCTACGAGCAGTACTTC
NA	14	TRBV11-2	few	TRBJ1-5	CASNFHGGNQPQHF	TGTGCCAGCAACTTTCACGGGGGCAATCAGCCCCAGCATTTT
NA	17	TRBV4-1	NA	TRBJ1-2	CASSQDALGQYNYGYTF	TGCGCCAGCAGCCAAGATGCCCTAGGACAGTACAACTATGGCTACACCTTC
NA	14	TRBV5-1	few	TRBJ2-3	CASSLANSQGTQYF	TGCGCCAGCAGCTTGGCGAACAGCCAAGGTACGCAGTATTTT
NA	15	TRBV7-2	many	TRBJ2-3	CASSLEQGSISMQYF	TGTGCCAGCAGCCTCGAACAGGGTTCAATAAGTATGCAGTATTTT
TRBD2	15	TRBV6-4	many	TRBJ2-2	CASSDSGRDTGELFF	TGTGCCAGCAGTGACAGCGGGAGGGACACCGGGGAGCTGTTTTTT
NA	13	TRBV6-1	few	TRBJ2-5	CASRQPAQETQYF	TGTGCCAGCAGACAGCCCGCGCAAGAGACCCAGTACTTC
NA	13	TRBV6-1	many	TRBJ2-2	CASSRTSTGELFF	TGTGCCAGCAGTCGGACTTCCACCGGGGAGCTGTTTTTT
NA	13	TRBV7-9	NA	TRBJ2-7	CASSLALWVEQYF	TGTGCCAGCAGCTTGGCTCTCTGGGTCGAGCAGTACTTC
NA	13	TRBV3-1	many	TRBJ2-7	CASSQQGSYEQYF	TGTGCCAGCAGCCAACAGGGTTCCTACGAGCAGTACTTC
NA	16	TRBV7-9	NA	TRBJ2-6	CASSLATGSGANVLTF	TGTGCCAGCAGCTTAGCGACAGGCTCTGGGGCCAACGTCCTGACTTTC
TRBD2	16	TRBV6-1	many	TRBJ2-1	CASTVTSGSSYNEQFF	TGTGCCAGCACCGTTACTAGCGGGAGTTCCTACAATGAGCAGTTCTTC
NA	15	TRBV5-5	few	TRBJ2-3	CASSPGTPIPDTQYF	TGTGCCAGCAGCCCCGGGACTCCGATTCCAGATACGCAGTATTTT
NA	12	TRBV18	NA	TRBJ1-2	CASSPPDRLDTF	TGTGCCAGCTCACCACCTGACAGGCTTGACACCTTC
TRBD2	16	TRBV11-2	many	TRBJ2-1	CASSYQTSARDNEQFF	TGTGCCAGCAGCTATCAGACTAGCGCCAGAGACAATGAGCAGTTCTTC
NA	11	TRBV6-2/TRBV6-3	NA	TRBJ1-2	CASSDGFACTF	TGTGCCAGCAGTGATGGGTTCGCCTGCACCTTC
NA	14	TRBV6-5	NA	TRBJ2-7	CASSSRGGIYEQYF	TGTGCCAGCAGTTCTAGGGGAGGTATCTACGAGCAGTACTTC
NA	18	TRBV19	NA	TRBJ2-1	CASSIGTAASSSYNEQFF	TGTGCCAGTAGTATAGGGACAGCCGCCTCGAGCTCCTACAATGAGCAGTTCTTC
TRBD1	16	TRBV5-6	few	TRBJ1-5	CASSLWGGTVNQPQHF	TGTGCCAGCAGCTTGTGGGGGGGGACAGTAAATCAGCCCCAGCATTTT
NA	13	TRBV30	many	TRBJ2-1	CAWSVGMGDEQFF	TGTGCCTGGAGTGTCGGGATGGGGGATGAGCAGTTCTTC
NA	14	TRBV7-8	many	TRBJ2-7	CASSFHQSSYEQYF	TGTGCCAGCAGCTTCCACCAGAGCTCCTACGAGCAGTACTTC
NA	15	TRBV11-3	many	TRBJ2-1	CASKAEGGSGNEQFF	TGTGCCAGCAAAGCGGAGGGGGGGTCGGGCAATGAGCAGTTCTTC
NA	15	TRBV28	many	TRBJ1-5	CASSPHGQGSQPQHF	TGTGCCAGCAGTCCCCATGGGCAGGGTAGTCAGCCCCAGCATTTT
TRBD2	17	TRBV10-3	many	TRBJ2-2	CAISESLAGGITGELFF	TGTGCCATCAGTGAGTCGCTAGCGGGAGGGATCACCGGGGAGCTGTTTTTT
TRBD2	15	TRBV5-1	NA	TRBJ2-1	CASSLALAGNNEQFF	TGCGCCAGCAGCTTGGCGCTAGCGGGGAACAATGAGCAGTTCTTC
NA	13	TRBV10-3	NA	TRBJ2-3	CAISHESTDTQYF	TGTGCCATCAGCCATGAAAGCACAGATACGCAGTATTTT
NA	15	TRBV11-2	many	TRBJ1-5	CASTQGEGGNQPQHF	TGTGCCAGCACCCAAGGTGAGGGTGGCAATCAGCCCCAGCATTTT
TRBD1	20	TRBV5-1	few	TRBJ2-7	CASSLYSSTGAFHPGNEQYF	TGCGCCAGCAGCTTGTATTCAAGTACAGGGGCTTTCCACCCCGGGAACGAGCAGTACTTC
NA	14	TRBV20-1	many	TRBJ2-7	CSARDRRTAYEQYF	TGCAGTGCTAGAGATCGACGGACAGCTTACGAGCAGTACTTC
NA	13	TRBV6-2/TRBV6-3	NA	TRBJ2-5	CASSYSGLETQYF	TGTGCCAGCAGTTATTCAGGGTTGGAGACCCAGTACTTC
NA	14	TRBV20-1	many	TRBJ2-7	CSARIPDRIYEQYF	TGCAGTGCTAGAATCCCCGACAGAATCTACGAGCAGTACTTC
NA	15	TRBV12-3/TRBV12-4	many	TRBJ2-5	CASSLGPDEEETQYF	TGTGCCAGCAGCCTAGGACCGGACGAGGAAGAGACCCAGTACTTC
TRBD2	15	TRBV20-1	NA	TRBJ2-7	CSTRERLAINYEQYF	TGCAGTACTAGAGAGCGACTAGCGATAAACTACGAGCAGTACTTC
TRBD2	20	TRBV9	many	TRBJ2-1	CASSVEGIAGGPSSYNEQFF	TGTGCCAGCAGCGTAGAGGGAATAGCGGGAGGCCCCAGCTCCTACAATGAGCAGTTCTTC
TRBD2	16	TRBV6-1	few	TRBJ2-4	CASSNQLAAERRAQYF	TGTGCCAGCAGTAACCAACTAGCGGCCGAACGGAGGGCTCAGTACTTC
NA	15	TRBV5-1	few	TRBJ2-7	CARRIKSPLSYEQYF	TGCGCCAGGAGGATAAAATCCCCCCTAAGCTACGAGCAGTACTTC
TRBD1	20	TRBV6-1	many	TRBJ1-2	CASSVTNPRDRGRIYYGYTF	TGTGCCAGCAGTGTGACAAATCCCCGGGACAGGGGGCGCATTTACTATGGCTACACCTTC
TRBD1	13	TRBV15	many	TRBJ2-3	CATLTGGEDTQYF	TGTGCCACCCTCACAGGGGGCGAAGATACGCAGTATTTT
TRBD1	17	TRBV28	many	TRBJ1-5	CASSLWSGQGSNQPQHF	TGTGCCAGCAGTTTATGGTCAGGACAGGGGAGCAATCAGCCCCAGCATTTT
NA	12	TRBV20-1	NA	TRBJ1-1	CSAREGGAEAFF	TGCAGTGCTAGAGAGGGGGGTGCTGAAGCTTTCTTT
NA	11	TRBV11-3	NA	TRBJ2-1	CASSLDAEQFF	TGTGCCAGCAGCTTAGATGCAGAACAGTTCTTC
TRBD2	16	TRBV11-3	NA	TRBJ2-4	CASSLVLAGNKNIQYF	TGTGCCAGCAGCTTAGTACTAGCGGGGAACAAAAACATTCAGTACTTC
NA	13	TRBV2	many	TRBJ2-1	CANDRLAYNEQFF	TGTGCCAACGACAGGCTGGCCTACAATGAGCAGTTCTTC
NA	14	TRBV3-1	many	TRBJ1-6	CASSQVWGNSPLHF	TGTGCCAGCAGCCAAGTTTGGGGGAATTCACCCCTCCACTTT
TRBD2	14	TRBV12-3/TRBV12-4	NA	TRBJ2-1	CASSFWREGGEQFF	TGTGCCAGCAGTTTCTGGCGGGAGGGTGGTGAGCAGTTCTTC
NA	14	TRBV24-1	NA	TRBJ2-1	CATSDPPAGLGQFF	TGTGCCACCAGTGATCCCCCGGCTGGGCTAGGGCAGTTCTTC
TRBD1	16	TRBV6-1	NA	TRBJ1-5	CASSDRTGGRNQPQHF	TGTGCCAGCAGTGACAGGACAGGGGGTAGGAATCAGCCCCAGCATTTT
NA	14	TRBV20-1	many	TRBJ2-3	CSARDGTLTDTQYF	TGCAGTGCTAGAGACGGGACTCTCACAGATACGCAGTATTTT
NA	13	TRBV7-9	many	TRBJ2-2	CASTPMGPGELFF	TGTGCCAGCACCCCCATGGGTCCCGGGGAGCTGTTTTTT